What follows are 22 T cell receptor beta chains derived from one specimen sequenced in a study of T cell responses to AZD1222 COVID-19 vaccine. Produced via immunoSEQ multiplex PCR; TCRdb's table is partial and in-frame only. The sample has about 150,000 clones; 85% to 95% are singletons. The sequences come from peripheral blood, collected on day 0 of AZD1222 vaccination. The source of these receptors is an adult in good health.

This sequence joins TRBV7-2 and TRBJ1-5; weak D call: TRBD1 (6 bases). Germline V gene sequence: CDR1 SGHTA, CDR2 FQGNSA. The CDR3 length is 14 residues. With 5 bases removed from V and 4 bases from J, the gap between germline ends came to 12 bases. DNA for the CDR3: TGTGCCAGCAGCGGGAGGACAGCTAATCAGCCCCAGCATTTT. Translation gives CASSGRTANQPQHF.

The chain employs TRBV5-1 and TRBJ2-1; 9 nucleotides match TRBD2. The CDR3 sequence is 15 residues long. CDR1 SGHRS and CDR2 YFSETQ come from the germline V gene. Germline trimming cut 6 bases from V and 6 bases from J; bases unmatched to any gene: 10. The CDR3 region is CASIAGNSGGNEQFF. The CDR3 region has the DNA TGCGCCAGCATCGCCGGTAATAGCGGGGGCAATGAGCAGTTCTTC.

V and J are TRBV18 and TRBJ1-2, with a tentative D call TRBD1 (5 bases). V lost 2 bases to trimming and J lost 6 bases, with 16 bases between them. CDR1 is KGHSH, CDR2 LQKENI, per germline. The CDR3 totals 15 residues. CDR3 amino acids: CASSPLDMAADGYTF. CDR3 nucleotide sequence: TGTGCCAGCTCACCATTGGACATGGCCGCGGATGGCTACACCTTC.

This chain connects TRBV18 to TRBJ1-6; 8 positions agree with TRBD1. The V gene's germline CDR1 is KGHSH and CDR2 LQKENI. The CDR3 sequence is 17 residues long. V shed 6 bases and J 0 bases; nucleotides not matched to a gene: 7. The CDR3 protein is CASSLQGEPSYNSPLHF. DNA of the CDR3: TGTGCCAGCTCGCTACAGGGGGAGCCCTCCTATAATTCACCCCTCCACTTT.

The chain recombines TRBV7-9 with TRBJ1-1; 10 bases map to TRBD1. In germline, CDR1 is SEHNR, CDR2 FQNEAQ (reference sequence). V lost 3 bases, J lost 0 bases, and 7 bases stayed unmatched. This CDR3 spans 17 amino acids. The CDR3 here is CASSLPRQGAMNTEAFF. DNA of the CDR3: TGTGCCAGCAGCTTGCCTAGACAGGGGGCCATGAACACTGAAGCTTTCTTT.

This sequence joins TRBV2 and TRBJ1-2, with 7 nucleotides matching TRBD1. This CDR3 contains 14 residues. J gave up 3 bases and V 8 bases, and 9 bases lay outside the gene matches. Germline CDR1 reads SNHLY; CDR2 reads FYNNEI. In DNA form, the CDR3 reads TGTGCCAGCCAAGGGGGCGCTGGGGACTATGGCTACACCTTC. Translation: CASQGGAGDYGYTF.

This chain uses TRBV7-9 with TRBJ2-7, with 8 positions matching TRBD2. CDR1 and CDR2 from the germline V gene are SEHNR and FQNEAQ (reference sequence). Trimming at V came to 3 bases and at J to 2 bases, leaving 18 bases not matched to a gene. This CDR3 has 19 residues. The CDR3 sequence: CASSFRPFGGGRETYEQYF. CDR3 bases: TGTGCCAGCAGCTTCCGACCTTTCGGGGGGGGCCGAGAGACCTACGAGCAGTACTTC.

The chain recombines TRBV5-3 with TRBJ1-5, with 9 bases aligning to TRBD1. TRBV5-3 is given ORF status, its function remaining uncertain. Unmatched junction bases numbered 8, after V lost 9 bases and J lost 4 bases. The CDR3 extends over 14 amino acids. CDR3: CAKFNRGRNQPQHF. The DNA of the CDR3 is TGTGCCAAGTTTAACAGGGGGCGTAATCAGCCCCAGCATTTT.

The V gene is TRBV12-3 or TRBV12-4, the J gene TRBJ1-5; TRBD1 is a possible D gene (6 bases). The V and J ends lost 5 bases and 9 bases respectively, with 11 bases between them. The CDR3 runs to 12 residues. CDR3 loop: CASSPTGWPQHF. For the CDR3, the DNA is TGTGCCAGCAGTCCCACAGGGTGGCCCCAGCATTTT.

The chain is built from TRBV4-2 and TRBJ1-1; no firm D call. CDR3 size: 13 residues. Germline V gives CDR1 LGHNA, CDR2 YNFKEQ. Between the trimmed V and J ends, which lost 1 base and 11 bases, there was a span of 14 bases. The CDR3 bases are TGTGCCAGCAGCCAAGGACTTCCGGTAAGGGCTTTCTTT. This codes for CASSQGLPVRAFF.

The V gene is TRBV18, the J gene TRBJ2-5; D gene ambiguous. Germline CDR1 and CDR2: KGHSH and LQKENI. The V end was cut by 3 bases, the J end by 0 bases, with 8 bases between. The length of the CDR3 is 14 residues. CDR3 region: CASSPGMHQETQYF. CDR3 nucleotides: TGTGCCAGCTCACCGGGGATGCACCAAGAGACCCAGTACTTC.

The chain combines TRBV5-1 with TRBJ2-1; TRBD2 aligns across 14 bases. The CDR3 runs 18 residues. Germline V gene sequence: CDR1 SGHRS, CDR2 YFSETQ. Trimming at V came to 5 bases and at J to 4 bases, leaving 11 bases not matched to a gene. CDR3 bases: TGCGCCAGCAGGACCCTAGGGACTAGCGGGGGAAATTACAATGAGCAGTTCTTC. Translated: CASRTLGTSGGNYNEQFF.

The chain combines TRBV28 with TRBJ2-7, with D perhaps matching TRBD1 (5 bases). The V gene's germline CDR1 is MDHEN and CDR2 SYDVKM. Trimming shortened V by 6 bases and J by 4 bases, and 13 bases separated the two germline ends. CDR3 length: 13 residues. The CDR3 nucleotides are TGTGCCAGCAGAACGCCCCAGGGTTACGAGCAGTACTTC. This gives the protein CASRTPQGYEQYF.

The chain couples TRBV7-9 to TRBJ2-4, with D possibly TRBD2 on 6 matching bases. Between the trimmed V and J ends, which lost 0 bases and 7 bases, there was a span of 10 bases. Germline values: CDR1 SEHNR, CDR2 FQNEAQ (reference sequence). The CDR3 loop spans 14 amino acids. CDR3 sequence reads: CASSLAGGTNIQYF. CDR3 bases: TGTGCCAGCAGCTTAGCGGGGGGAACTAACATTCAGTACTTC. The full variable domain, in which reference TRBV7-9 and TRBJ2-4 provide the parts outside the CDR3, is DTGVSQNPRHKITKRGQNVTFRCDPISEHNRLYWYRQTLGQGPEFLTYFQNEAQLEKSRLLSDRFSAERPKGSFSTLEIQRTEQGDSAMYLCASSLAGGTNIQYFGAGTRLSVL.

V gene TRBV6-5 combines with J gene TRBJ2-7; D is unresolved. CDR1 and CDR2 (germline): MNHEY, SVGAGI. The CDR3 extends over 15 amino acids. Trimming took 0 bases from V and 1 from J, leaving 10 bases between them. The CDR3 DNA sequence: TGTGCCAGCAGTTACTCGAATCTCGGGTCCTACGAGCAGTACTTC. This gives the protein CASSYSNLGSYEQYF.

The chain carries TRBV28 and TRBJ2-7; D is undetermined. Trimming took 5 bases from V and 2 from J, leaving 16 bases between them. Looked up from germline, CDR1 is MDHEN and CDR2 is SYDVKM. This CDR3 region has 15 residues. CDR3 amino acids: CASSPPGSIAYEQYF. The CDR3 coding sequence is TGTGCCAGCAGTCCCCCCGGGTCAATCGCCTACGAGCAGTACTTC. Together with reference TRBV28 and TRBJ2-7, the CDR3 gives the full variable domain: DVKVTQSSRYLVKRTGEKVFLECVQDMDHENMFWYRQDPGLGLRLIYFSYDVKMKEKGDIPEGYSVSREKKERFSLILESASTNQTSMYLCASSPPGSIAYEQYFGPGTRLTVT.

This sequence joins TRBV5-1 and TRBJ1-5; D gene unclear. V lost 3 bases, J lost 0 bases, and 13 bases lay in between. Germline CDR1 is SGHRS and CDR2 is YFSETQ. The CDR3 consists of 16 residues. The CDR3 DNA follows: TGCGCCAGCAGCTCGGATGGGTCTTATAGCAATCAGCCCCAGCATTTT. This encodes CASSSDGSYSNQPQHF.

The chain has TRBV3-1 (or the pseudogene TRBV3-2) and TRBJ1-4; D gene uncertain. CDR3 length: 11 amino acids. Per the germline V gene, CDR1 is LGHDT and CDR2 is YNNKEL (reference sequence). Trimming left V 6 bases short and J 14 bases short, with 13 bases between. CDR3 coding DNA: TGTGCCAGCAGGGGAACACGGTCGCTGTTTTTT. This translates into CASRGTRSLFF.

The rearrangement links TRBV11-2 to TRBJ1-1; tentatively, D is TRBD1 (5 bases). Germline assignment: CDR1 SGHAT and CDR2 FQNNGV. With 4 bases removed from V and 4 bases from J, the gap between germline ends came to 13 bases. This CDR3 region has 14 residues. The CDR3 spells CASSSQQVLTEAFF. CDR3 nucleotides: TGTGCCAGCAGCTCGCAACAGGTTCTCACTGAAGCTTTCTTT.

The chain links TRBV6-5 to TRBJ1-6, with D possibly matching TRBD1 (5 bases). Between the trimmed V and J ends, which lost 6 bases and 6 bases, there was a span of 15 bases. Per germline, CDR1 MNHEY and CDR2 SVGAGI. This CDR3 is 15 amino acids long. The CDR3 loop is CASRAQGLSNSPLHF. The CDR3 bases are TGTGCCAGCAGGGCCCAGGGACTCTCTAATTCACCCCTCCACTTT.

The CDR3 bases are TGTGCCAGCAGCTCCTGGATGGCGAACGGCTACACCTTC. Protein sequence: CASSSWMANGYTF. This chain joins TRBV5-8 and TRBJ1-2; D is ambiguous. The V end was cut by 3 bases, the J end by 8 bases, with 14 bases between. CDR1 is SGHTS and CDR2 is YDEGEE in the germline V gene. The CDR3 sequence is 13 residues long.

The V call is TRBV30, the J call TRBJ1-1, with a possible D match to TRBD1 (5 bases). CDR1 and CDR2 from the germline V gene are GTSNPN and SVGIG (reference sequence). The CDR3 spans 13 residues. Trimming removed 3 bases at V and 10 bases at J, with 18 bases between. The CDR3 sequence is CAWSWDARGGAFF. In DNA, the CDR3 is TGTGCCTGGAGCTGGGACGCCCGGGGTGGAGCTTTCTTT.